The rows below give T cell receptor beta chains drawn from one sample of a study of CD8+ T cells in alopecia areata. Profiling relied on immunoSEQ multiplex PCR, and the TCRdb table lists in-frame clones only, not all of them. The sample lists over 110,000 clones; 45% to 60% were seen once. Specimen: CD4+ T cells sorted from blood, collected at week 0. Every receptor here comes from a human donor with alopecia areata. CDR3s leave out the opening cysteine and the closing phenylalanine or tryptophan. The D gene is left open where the match is weak.

D | V | CDR3
. | TRBV2 | ASTWGDTGELF
TRBD1 | TRBV10-3 | AIRSDRDSNYGYT
. | TRBV29-1 | SVAGLFYEQY
TRBD1 | TRBV7-9 | ASSFLGQGNTEAF
TRBD2 | TRBV5-4 | ASSVSAGTRETQY
TRBD2 | TRBV29-1 | SASGTRNEQF
. | TRBV27 | ASSLTLPPRKLF
TRBD2 | TRBV6-6 | AAGLAGESGELF
. | TRBV7-2 | ASSRSGGGGETQY
. | TRBV18 | ASSTGGQLHPQPQH
. | TRBV30 | AWSWARVSYNEQF
TRBD1 | TRBV7-8 | ASSTRVSTGAYSNQPQH
. | TRBV6-4 | ASSPGPPVSYNEQF
TRBD2 | TRBV15 | ATSIGGTSEQY
. | TRBV5-4 | ASSFRDLRYT
. | TRBV15 | ATSRDVRETQY
TRBD1 | TRBV5-8 | ASSLGQGATEAF
. | TRBV11-2 | ASSTGHTQY
. | TRBV25-1 | ASSDSGISGNTIY
. | TRBV9 | ASSVGQDTEAF
. | TRBV30 | AWSASRNQPQH
TRBD2 | TRBV7-2 | ASSLEGTSGSYEQY
TRBD1 | TRBV7-3 | ASRGTGVTGELF
. | TRBV29-1 | SGRSPPTDTQY
TRBD1 | TRBV2 | ASSVETGGGQPQH
. | TRBV30 | AWNSLFPDTQY
. | TRBV5-1 | ASSREGGSDQPQH